This record looks at one T cell receptor beta chain sequence and its context. The TCR beta repertoire was assessed by survey-level immunoSEQ sequencing. Sequencing was performed with immunoSEQ multiplex PCR; in TCRdb, only in-frame clones are kept and a portion is missing. The sample has about 68,000 clones, just over 90% seen once. V was shortened by 2 bases and J by 2 bases, with 9 bases between the two germline ends. CDR1 is MNHEY, CDR2 SVGAGI, per germline. The CDR3 loop spans 14 amino acids. This clonotype originated in a man aged 35 to 55 with rheumatoid arthritis. This rearrangement joins TRBV6-5 to TRBJ1-1; possibly TRBD1 for D (6 bases). The sample was PBMCs. Here the CDR3 reads CASSYVQGNTEAFF. The CDR3 DNA is TGTGCCAGCAGTTACGTACAGGGAAACACTGAAGCTTTCTTT.